This T cell receptor beta chain is from a study of shared clonotypes between healthy human individuals. Across the whole study: There were three CD4 naive, three CD4 memory, two CD8 naive and one CD8 memory plates per donor. General study results and limits: Across subsets, estimated richness was generally greater for naive than for memory populations.

Approximately 30,000 T cell genomes (approximately 180 ng DNA) went into each sorted-subset replicate. The data were produced by immunoSEQ multiplex PCR, yet TCRdb's version contains in-frame clones alone and is incomplete. In the table there are about a million clones, 77% of which are singletons. Division of CD4+ cells produced a CD45RA+ naive subset and a CD45RA-negative memory subset. The CDR3 length is 14 residues. V gave up 0 bases and J gave up 4 bases; unmatched junction bases: 3. Germline V CDR1 and CDR2: LGHNA, YNFKEQ. Only a few counts were recorded for this clone. What it binds is unknown. This sequence originates from a young man in good health. Some clones in this sample may be carry-over from other donors' samples. The chain carries TRBV4-2 and TRBJ2-7; 7 bases are shared with TRBD1. The sequenced material came from memory CD4+ T cells from PBMCs. Regarding subset: CD45RA-negative fraction. The CDR3 nucleotides read TGTGCCAGCAGCCAAGAACAGGGGTGGTACGAGCAGTACTTC. Translated: CASSQEQGWYEQYF.